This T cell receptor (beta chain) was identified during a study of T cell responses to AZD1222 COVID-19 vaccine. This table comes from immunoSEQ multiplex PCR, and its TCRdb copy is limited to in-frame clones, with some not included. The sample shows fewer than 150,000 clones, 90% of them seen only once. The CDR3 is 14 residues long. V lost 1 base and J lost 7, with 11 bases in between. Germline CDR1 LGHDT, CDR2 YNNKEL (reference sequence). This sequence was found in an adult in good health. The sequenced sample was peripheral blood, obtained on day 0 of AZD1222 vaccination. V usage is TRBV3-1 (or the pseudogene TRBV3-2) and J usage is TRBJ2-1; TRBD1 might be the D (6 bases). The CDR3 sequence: CASSQGAGANEQFF. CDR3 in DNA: TGTGCCAGCAGCCAAGGAGCAGGGGCGAATGAGCAGTTCTTC.